This TCR beta chain was identified in a study of shared clonotypes between healthy human individuals. This clone was found a few times. Its specificity is unknown. The assay was immunoSEQ multiplex PCR, and TCRdb's table has in-frame clones only and misses some. The sample contains about 1.1 million clones, approximately 77% of which appear only once. Study results and limitations: Tissues were not sampled, only blood, and their repertoires likely differ.

V was cut by 5 bases and J by 5 bases, with 19 bases left in between. Germline lookup yields CDR1 KGHSH and CDR2 LQKENI. The CDR3 sequence is 16 residues long. The chain links TRBV18 to TRBJ1-5; D uncertain. The receptor comes from a man younger than 35 in good health. Some clones in this sample may be carry-over from other donors' samples. The source material was memory CD4+ T cells from PBMCs. Documented subset: CD45RA-negative fraction. The CDR3 loop reads CASSTSAEGLYQPQHF. DNA for the CDR3: TGTGCCAGCTCAACTAGTGCCGAGGGTTTGTATCAGCCCCAGCATTTT.